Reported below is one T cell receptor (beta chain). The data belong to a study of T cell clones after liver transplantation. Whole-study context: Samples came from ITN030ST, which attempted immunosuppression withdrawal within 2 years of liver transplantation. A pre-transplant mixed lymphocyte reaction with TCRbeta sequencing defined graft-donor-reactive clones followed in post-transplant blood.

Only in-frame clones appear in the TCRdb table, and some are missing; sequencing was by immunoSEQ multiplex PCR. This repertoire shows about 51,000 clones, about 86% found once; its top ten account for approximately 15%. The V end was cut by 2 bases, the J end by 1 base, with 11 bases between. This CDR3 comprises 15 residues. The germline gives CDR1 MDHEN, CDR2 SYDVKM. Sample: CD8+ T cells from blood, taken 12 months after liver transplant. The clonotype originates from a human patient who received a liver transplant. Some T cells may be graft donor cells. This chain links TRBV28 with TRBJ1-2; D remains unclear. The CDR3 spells CASSLGQVLNYGYTF. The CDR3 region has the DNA TGTGCCAGCAGTTTAGGGCAGGTACTTAACTATGGCTACACCTTC.